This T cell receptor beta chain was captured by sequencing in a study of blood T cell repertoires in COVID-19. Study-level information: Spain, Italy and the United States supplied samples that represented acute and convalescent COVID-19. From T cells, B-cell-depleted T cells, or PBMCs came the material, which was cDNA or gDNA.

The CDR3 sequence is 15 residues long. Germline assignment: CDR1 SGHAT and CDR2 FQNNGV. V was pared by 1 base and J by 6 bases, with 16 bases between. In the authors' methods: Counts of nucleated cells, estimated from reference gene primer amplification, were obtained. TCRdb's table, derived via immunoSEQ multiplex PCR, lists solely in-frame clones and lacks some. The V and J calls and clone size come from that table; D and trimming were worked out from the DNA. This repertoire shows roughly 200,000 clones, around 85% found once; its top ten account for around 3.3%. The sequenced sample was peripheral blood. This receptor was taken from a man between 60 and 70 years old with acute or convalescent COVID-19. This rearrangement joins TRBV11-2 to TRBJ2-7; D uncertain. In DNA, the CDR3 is TGTGCCAGCAGCTTAGGCGGCACCCTGGTTCTCGAGCAGTACTTC. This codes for CASSLGGTLVLEQYF.